The 25 T cell receptor beta chains in this list originate from one sample, sequenced in a study of T cells in Graves' hyperthyroidism and ophthalmopathy. Authors of the study amplified TCR beta CDR3 regions from RNA transcripts. Researchers ran a first-round RT-PCR on the TCR CDR3 using the HTBI primer set. TCRdb analysed the multiplex PCR reads with MiXCR anew, one entry per CDR3 protein. Counted here are some 760,000 distinct CDR3 sequences, 13% to 15% occurring once; the ten biggest clones make up about a tenth. The specimen sequenced was blood. Source of these receptors: a woman between 18 and 29 years old with Graves' hyperthyroidism.

There are many counts of this clonotype. The rearrangement uses TRBV7-9 and TRBJ2-7, with 9 bases lining up with TRBD1. CDR1 SEHNR and CDR2 FQNEAQ come from the germline V gene (reference sequence). With V trimmed by 2 bases and J by 0 bases, 8 bases remained unmatched. This CDR3 has 17 residues. The CDR3 sequence: CASSLYRQGGISYEQYF. The CDR3 DNA sequence: TGTGCCAGCAGCTTATACCGACAGGGGGGGATCTCCTACGAGCAGTACTTC.

This clonotype has just a few counts. This chain uses TRBV6-1 with TRBJ2-2, with 14 bases matching TRBD2. This CDR3 contains 19 residues. Germline CDR1 is MNHNS and CDR2 is SASEGT. V dropped 5 bases and J dropped 4; count of bases not matched to a gene: 12. The CDR3 DNA is TGTGCCAGCAGTCTTTGGGGACTAGCGGGAGAGCTGGGCACCGGGGAGCTGTTTTTT. It specifies CASSLWGLAGELGTGELFF.

The sample holds many counts of this clonotype. J is TRBJ2-7 and V is TRBV3-1, with D perhaps TRBD2 (6 bases). V lost 5 bases to trimming and J lost 0 bases, with 14 bases between them. The CDR3 loop spans 15 amino acids. CDR1 is LGHDT, CDR2 YNNKEL, per germline (reference sequence). In DNA, the CDR3 is TGTGCCAGCAGCGGGCGGGGCACTAACTCCTACGAGCAGTACTTC. Protein: CASSGRGTNSYEQYF.

This clonotype has a handful of counts. V gene TRBV10-1 combines with J gene TRBJ2-3, with a weak D call TRBD2 (5 bases). Trimming stripped 6 bases from V and 5 bases from J, with 9 bases between. The V gene's germline CDR1 is WNHNN and CDR2 SYGVQD (reference sequence). This CDR3 has 12 amino acids. The CDR3 region has the DNA TGCGCCAGCAGCTACGAGGGAGATACGCAGTATTTT. It specifies CASSYEGDTQYF.

The CDR3 protein is CSSLGGRDGETQYF. CDR3 DNA sequence: TGCAGTTCCCTTGGGGGACGCGATGGGGAGACCCAGTACTTC. The V gene is TRBV20-1, the J gene TRBJ2-5, with D perhaps assigned TRBD1 or TRBD2 (5 bases each). Trimming left V 8 bases short and J 5 bases short, with 21 bases between. This CDR3 region has 14 residues. Looked up from germline, CDR1 is DFQATT and CDR2 is SNEGSKA (reference sequence).

The sample holds a few counts of this clonotype. This chain joins TRBV6-4 and TRBJ2-1, with a tentative D call TRBD1 (6 bases). From germline, CDR1 is MRHNA and CDR2 SNTAGT. This CDR3 contains 18 residues. V dropped 2 bases and J dropped 0 bases, with 17 bases sitting between them. The CDR3 here is CASSDPWGQRSSYNEQFF. The CDR3 DNA reads as TGTGCCAGCAGTGACCCTTGGGGGCAAAGAAGCTCCTACAATGAGCAGTTCTTC.

At least ten counts were recorded for this clonotype. The V and J genes are TRBV12-5 and TRBJ2-1; D possibly uses TRBD1 or TRBD2 (5 bases each). V lost 5 bases to trimming and J lost 8 bases, with 31 bases between them. This CDR3 spans 19 amino acids. Germline-derived CDR1 and CDR2 are LGHNT and FRNRAP. This CDR3 is CASGQATPAGDLRRDEQFF. In nucleotides, the CDR3 is TGTGCTAGTGGTCAAGCGACACCCGCCGGGGACCTCCGAAGGGATGAGCAGTTCTTC.

The sample holds many counts of this clonotype. The rearrangement joins TRBV7-2 to TRBJ2-1, with 7 bases lining up with TRBD2. CDR1 SGHTA and CDR2 FQGNSA come from the germline V gene. This CDR3 spans 15 amino acids. The J segment lost 4 bases and the V segment lost 6 bases, leaving 9 bases of the junction unmatched. The chain's CDR3 is CASRLPGLLYNEQFF. For the CDR3, the DNA is TGTGCCAGCAGGCTTCCGGGACTACTTTACAATGAGCAGTTCTTC.

This clonotype was recorded only once. A read error may be the cause here, since a much bigger clone is one base away. The rearrangement uses TRBV28 and TRBJ1-5; weak D call: TRBD1 (6 bases). The CDR3 sequence is 15 residues long. CDR1 MDHEN and CDR2 SYDVKM come from the germline V gene. The CDR3 spells CAGSLTGGGDQPQHF. The CDR3 DNA sequence: TGTGCCGGCAGTCTAACCGGCGGGGGCGACCAGCCCCAGCATTTT.

This clonotype was seen at least ten times. The chain couples TRBV13 to TRBJ2-3; weak D call: TRBD2 (6 bases). The CDR3 extends over 15 amino acids. Trimming pared 5 bases from V and 6 bases from J, leaving 18 bases between. In germline, CDR1 is PRHDT, CDR2 FYEKMQ (reference sequence). This CDR3 is CASSPPGLDIDTQYF. The CDR3 DNA reads TGTGCCAGCAGCCCCCCGGGACTTGATATTGATACGCAGTATTTT.

This clonotype was seen a few times. The V gene is TRBV18, the J gene TRBJ1-2, with 7 positions matching TRBD1. J gave up 6 bases and V 4 bases, and 8 bases lay outside the gene matches. The CDR3 consists of 14 residues. Germline CDR1 reads KGHSH; CDR2 reads LQKENI. The CDR3 region has the DNA TGTGCCAGCTCACTACAGGGGATTAGGGATGGCTACACCTTC. Its translation: CASSLQGIRDGYTF.

This chain links TRBV27 with TRBJ2-1; 8 positions match TRBD1. V lost 2 bases, J lost 1 base, and 4 bases stayed unmatched. The CDR3 covers 16 residues. Looked up from germline, CDR1 is MNHEY and CDR2 is SMNVEV (reference sequence). The chain's CDR3 is CASSLPTGESYNEQFF. For the CDR3, the DNA is TGTGCCAGCAGTTTACCGACAGGGGAATCCTACAATGAGCAGTTCTTC.

This clonotype was seen just once. This chain uses TRBV20-1 with TRBJ2-2; a possible D gene is TRBD2 (5 bases). The CDR3 runs 14 residues. V was trimmed by 2 bases and J by 1 base, leaving 8 bases between them. CDR1 is DFQATT, CDR2 SNEGSKA, per germline (reference sequence). DNA for the CDR3: TGCAGTGCTAGACCCGGGAAGAACACCGGGGAGCTGTTTTTT. Protein: CSARPGKNTGELFF.

The chain combines TRBV9 with TRBJ2-7; 12 nucleotides match TRBD1. After removal of 2 bases from V and 3 bases from J, the junction contained 6 bases not matched to a gene. The germline CDR1 and CDR2 sequences are SGDLS and YYNGEE. The CDR3 runs 16 residues. Written as DNA, the CDR3 is TGTGCCAGCAGCGTGGGGGGGACAGGGGGCGTCTACGAGCAGTACTTC. It encodes CASSVGGTGGVYEQYF.

This clonotype was detected many times. The V call is TRBV30, the J call TRBJ2-5; D is undetermined. Germline CDR1 reads GTSNPN; CDR2 reads SVGIG (reference sequence). This CDR3 is built from 13 residues. The V end was cut by 3 bases, the J end by 7 bases, with 15 bases between. In nucleotides, the CDR3 is TGTGCCTGGAGCGACACGTTTTCTTCGACCCAGTACTTC. Amino acid sequence: CAWSDTFSSTQYF. The full variable domain, in which reference TRBV30 and TRBJ2-5 provide the parts outside the CDR3, is SQTIHQWPATLVQPVGSPLSLECTVEGTSNPNLYWYRQAAGRGLQLLFYSVGIGQISSEVPQNLSASRPQDRQFILSSKKLLLSDSGFYLCAWSDTFSSTQYFGPGTRLLVL.

This clonotype occurred many times. The chain links TRBV6-1 to TRBJ2-7; D is unclear. The CDR3 consists of 11 residues. The V end was cut by 8 bases, the J end by 4 bases, with 9 bases between. Germline V gene data show CDR1 as MNHNS and CDR2 as SASEGT. CDR3 bases: TGTGCCAGCCGGACGAGTTACGAGCAGTACTTC. This sequence encodes CASRTSYEQYF.

This clonotype was counted a few times. The chain recombines TRBV5-1 with TRBJ2-1; 8 bases are a match to TRBD2. Germline trimming cut 0 bases from V and 6 bases from J; bases unmatched to any gene: 11. From germline, CDR1 is SGHRS and CDR2 YFSETQ. CDR3 length: 17 amino acids. The CDR3 is CASSLGSAGTSSNEQFF. In DNA form, the CDR3 reads TGCGCCAGCAGCTTGGGCTCCGCCGGGACTAGTTCCAATGAGCAGTTCTTC.

This clonotype was found a few times. This chain joins TRBV28 and TRBJ2-7; a weak D match, TRBD1 (5 bases). CDR1 is MDHEN and CDR2 is SYDVKM in the germline V gene. V was trimmed by 9 bases and J by 4 bases, leaving 16 bases between them. This CDR3 has 13 amino acids. CDR3 nucleotide sequence: TGTGCCAGTACCGACAGCTACCTATACGAGCAGTACTTC. Amino acids: CASTDSYLYEQYF. The variable domain in full, with the rest retrieved from reference TRBV28 and TRBJ2-7, is DVKVTQSSRYLVKRTGEKVFLECVQDMDHENMFWYRQDPGLGLRLIYFSYDVKMKEKGDIPEGYSVSREKKERFSLILESASTNQTSMYLCASTDSYLYEQYFGPGTRLTVT.

In this sample, this clonotype turned up many times. The chain has TRBV7-9 and TRBJ2-1; 9 bases map to TRBD2. V shed 0 bases, J shed 4 bases, and the junction held 7 bases outside the gene matches. The germline V gene encodes CDR1 SEHNR and CDR2 FQNEAQ (reference sequence). The CDR3 covers 17 residues. CDR3 DNA: TGTGCCAGCAGCTTAGCTTTAGCGGGAGTCTGGTACAATGAGCAGTTCTTC. Its translation: CASSLALAGVWYNEQFF.

This clonotype was picked up many times. CDR3 region: CASSNSGEYVGQYF. CDR3 bases: TGTGCCAGCAGCAATAGCGGGGAGTACGTAGGGCAGTACTTC. This sequence joins TRBV28 and TRBJ2-7; 8 bases match TRBD2. V was pared by 6 bases and J by 9 bases, with 13 bases of the junction left unmatched. Germline CDR1 and CDR2: MDHEN and SYDVKM. CDR3 length: 14 amino acids.

This clonotype was detected ten times or more. This sequence joins TRBV3-1 and TRBJ2-7; 7 bases are shared with TRBD2. The germline CDR1 and CDR2 sequences are LGHDT and YNNKEL (reference sequence). Unmatched junction bases numbered 7, after V lost 1 base and J lost 4 bases. The CDR3 has 15 residues. The DNA for the CDR3 is TGTGCCAGCAGCCAAGGCGGACTAGGAATATACGAGCAGTACTTC. Its translation is CASSQGGLGIYEQYF.

This clonotype has more than one count but fewer than ten. The J gene is TRBJ2-1, the V gene TRBV19, with D possibly being TRBD1 (5 bases). V was clipped by 3 bases and J by 10 bases, with 16 bases between them. The CDR3 covers 14 residues. CDR1 and CDR2 from the germline V gene are LNHDA and SQIVND (reference sequence). The CDR3 protein is CASSIAGAAGEQFF. The DNA of the CDR3 is TGTGCCAGTAGTATCGCTGGGGCGGCAGGGGAGCAGTTCTTC.

Of note for this clonotype: At one end the junction does not follow the germline gene, possibly because of a read error. The V and J genes are TRBV20-1 and TRBJ1-1, with a possible D match to TRBD1 (5 bases). CDR3 size: 14 residues. Germline loops: CDR1 DFQATT, CDR2 SNEGSKA (reference sequence). CDR3 DNA: TGCAGTGCTAGAGATCCCGCAGGGAACACTGAAGCTTCCTTT. It specifies CSARDPAGNTEASF.

This clonotype was recorded a few times. The rearrangement joins TRBV7-2 to TRBJ2-3, with D possibly called TRBD1 or TRBD2 (5 bases each). CDR1 SGHTA and CDR2 FQGNSA come from the germline V gene. V lost 1 base and J lost 6, with 14 bases in between. The CDR3 is 15 amino acids. This chain's CDR3 is CASSLGGKVLDTQYF. CDR3 nucleotide sequence: TGTGCCAGCAGCTTAGGGGGGAAGGTCTTGGATACGCAGTATTTT.

This sequence joins TRBV12-3 or TRBV12-4 and TRBJ1-1; D unclear. This CDR3 has 14 amino acids. V lost 5 bases and J 1 base, leaving 11 bases between the germline ends. In DNA, the CDR3 is TGTGCCAGCAGTCCTTTTGGCTCGAACACTGAAGCTTTCTTT. Protein sequence: CASSPFGSNTEAFF.